The 10 T cell receptor beta chains in this list originate from one sample, sequenced in a study of response to subunit inactivated influenza vaccine. TCRdb reanalysed the RT-PCR reads using MiXCR and keeps one entry per CDR3 protein. This repertoire shows 610,000 or so distinct CDR3 sequences, around 15% found once; its top ten account for around 10%. This specimen was PBMCs from blood, taken approximately 12 days after vaccination. The receptors come from a man aged 45-60 years who received an inactivated influenza vaccine.

There are a few counts of this clonotype. The chain recombines TRBV20-1 with TRBJ2-3, with TRBD1 identical over 9 bases. Germline trimming cut 0 bases from V and 1 base from J; bases unmatched to any gene: 5. CDR1 and CDR2 (germline): DFQATT, SNEGSKA (reference sequence). This CDR3 has 16 residues. The DNA for the CDR3 is TGCAGTGCTAGAGATCGGGGGACAGGGCGCACAGATACGCAGTATTTT. Translating gives CSARDRGTGRTDTQYF.

This clonotype was counted only a few times. This chain joins TRBV4-1 and TRBJ2-3; no clear D. Germline values: CDR1 MGHRA, CDR2 YSYEKL. V was cut by 0 bases and J by 5 bases, with 15 bases left in between. This CDR3 region has 16 residues. CDR3 DNA: TGCGCCAGCAGCCAAGAATCACAGCCTTTCAGAGATACGCAGTATTTT. It specifies CASSQESQPFRDTQYF.

This clonotype was observed a handful of times. The rearrangement uses TRBV6-1 and TRBJ1-4; 7 bases line up with TRBD1. Per the germline V gene, CDR1 is MNHNS and CDR2 is SASEGT. This CDR3 region has 14 residues. Germline trimming cut 6 bases from V and 4 bases from J; bases unmatched to any gene: 5. CDR3 region: CASRPGQLNEKLFF. The DNA of the CDR3 is TGTGCCAGCAGACCGGGACAGCTTAATGAAAAACTGTTTTTT.

This clonotype was recorded a few times. This chain links TRBV20-1 with TRBJ1-5, with D possibly TRBD1 on 6 matching bases. Germline V gene sequence: CDR1 DFQATT, CDR2 SNEGSKA (reference sequence). Trimming took off 3 bases at V and 2 bases at J, with 11 bases between the two ends. There are 14 residues in the CDR3. Here the CDR3 DNA reads TGCAGTGCTAGCTCGGGGGGCGGCAATCAGCCCCAGCATTTT. It yields the protein CSASSGGGNQPQHF.

This chain links TRBV25-1 with TRBJ1-1; TRBD1 agrees at 8 bases. After removal of 7 bases from V and 0 bases from J, the junction contained 7 bases not matched to a gene. Looked up from germline, CDR1 is MGHDK and CDR2 is SYGVNS. The CDR3 runs 15 residues. This CDR3 reads CASTGTGDLNTEAFF. In DNA form, the CDR3 reads TGTGCCAGCACGGGGACAGGCGATTTGAACACTGAAGCTTTCTTT.

This clonotype was recorded a few times. The chain recombines TRBV4-1 with TRBJ1-2, with D tentatively TRBD1 (5 bases). The CDR3 runs to 15 residues. V lost 0 bases and J 4 bases, leaving 12 bases between the germline ends. Per the germline V gene, CDR1 is MGHRA and CDR2 is YSYEKL. The CDR3 reads CASSQDMGGSYGYTF. CDR3 sequence (DNA): TGCGCCAGCAGCCAAGATATGGGGGGTAGCTATGGCTACACCTTC.

The chain employs TRBV4-1 and TRBJ2-3; D not certain. The germline V gene encodes CDR1 MGHRA and CDR2 YSYEKL. This CDR3 region has 14 residues. V was clipped by 4 bases and J by 0 bases, with 8 bases between them. CDR3 nucleotide sequence: TGCGCCAGCAGCCGCACAGAAAGCACAGATACGCAGTATTTT. Its protein product is CASSRTESTDTQYF.

The table lists this clonotype with many counts. The V and J genes are TRBV5-6 and TRBJ1-2, with D tentatively TRBD1 (5 bases). The length of the CDR3 is 13 residues. Germline V gene sequence: CDR1 SGHDT, CDR2 YYEEEE. V was clipped by 4 bases and J by 7 bases, with 14 bases between them. DNA for the CDR3: TGTGCCAGCAGCAATGTCTGGGACTCTGGCTACACCTTC. Its translation is CASSNVWDSGYTF. Full variable domain (rest looked up from reference TRBV5-6 and TRBJ1-2): DAGVTQSPTHLIKTRGQQVTLRCSPKSGHDTVSWYQQALGQGPQFIFQYYEEEERQRGNFPDRFSGHQFPNYSSELNVNALLLGDSALYLCASSNVWDSGYTFGSGTRLTVV.

This clonotype was observed a handful of times. The chain joins TRBV6-5 to TRBJ1-2; D is undetermined. Per the germline V gene, CDR1 is MNHEY and CDR2 is SVGAGI. Deletions cut 7 bases from V and 8 bases from J, with 14 bases between. The CDR3 is 12 amino acids. CDR3 nucleotides: TGTGCCAGCACCAATGGAGTCGGCGGCTACACCTTC. Amino acids: CASTNGVGGYTF.

This clonotype was detected only a few times. The chain has TRBV29-1 and TRBJ2-1; the D is unclear. The CDR3 runs to 14 residues. With 6 bases removed from V and 2 bases from J, the gap between germline ends came to 14 bases. The V gene's germline CDR1 is SQVTM and CDR2 ANQGSEA. The CDR3 sequence is CSVTLGTPYNEQFF. The CDR3 DNA follows: TGCAGCGTGACCCTAGGAACACCCTACAATGAGCAGTTCTTC.